The clone carrying this T cell receptor (beta chain) was detected a few times. From germline, CDR1 is LGHDT and CDR2 YNNKEL (reference sequence). Trimming cost V 1 base and J 4 bases; bases outside gene matches: 7. There are 16 residues in the CDR3. These data belong to a study of T cell responses to AZD1222 COVID-19 vaccine. The table came from immunoSEQ multiplex PCR; TCRdb's copy has only in-frame clones and leaves some out. The repertoire includes roughly 120,000 clones, more than 70% of them detected once, and over 4.5% sits in the top ten. The chain uses TRBV3-1 (or the pseudogene TRBV3-2) and TRBJ2-1; 7 bases are shared with TRBD1. The receptor comes from an adult in good health. Material: peripheral blood, obtained on day 0 of AZD1222 vaccination. CDR3 bases: TGTGCCAGCAGCCAAGGGGTTGCAGGGGGTTACAATGAGCAGTTCTTC. Protein: CASSQGVAGGYNEQFF.